The entry below gives a single T cell receptor (beta chain) sequence along with its context. This sample was taken from a study of blood T cell dynamics during melanoma immunotherapy. About the research overall: First-line therapy was either pembrolizumab or nivolumab with ipilimumab for metastatic melanoma.

Repertoires were generated with immunoSEQ multiplex PCR, while TCRdb's copy carries only in-frame clones and drops some. This repertoire shows 25,000 to 30,000 clones, approximately 83% found once; its top ten account for 10%. Germline V lookup: CDR1 MNHNY, CDR2 SVGAGI (reference sequence). V was pared by 0 bases and J by 1 base, with 0 bases of the junction left unmatched. The CDR3 consists of 16 residues. Time point: week 3, after first cycle of checkpoint inhibitor. This clonotype was sampled from a human donor with melanoma. The rearrangement joins TRBV6-6 to TRBJ1-5; 10 nucleotides match TRBD1. The sequenced sample was blood, obtained from a patient treated with checkpoint blockade. The CDR3 DNA follows: TGTGCCAGCAGTTACTCGACAGGGGGCAGCAATCAGCCCCAGCATTTT. This sequence encodes CASSYSTGGSNQPQHF.